A selection of T cell receptor beta chains follows, all from one sample in a study of patients and donors after allogeneic stem cell transplantation. TCRdb ran MiXCR on the RT-PCR reads and lists one entry per CDR3 protein. Of fewer than 95,000 distinct CDR3 sequences in the sample, approximately 5.2% were seen once. The sample taken for sequencing was blood, either unsorted or a sorted T cell fraction (not recorded which). Receptor source: a human donor who was either an allogeneic HSCT recipient or a stem cell or donor lymphocyte infusion donor (not recorded which). It is not recorded whose cells these are; they may come from a transplant donor. CDR3s include the opening cysteine and the closing phenylalanine or tryptophan. Each record gives: D gene, V gene, J gene, clone size, CDR3 DNA, CDR3 protein. The D gene is left open where the match is weak. Clone size is stated in some rows and not others, as once, few, many or a class when expanded.

d_call: TRBD1
v_call: TRBV6-2/TRBV6-3
j_call: TRBJ1-6
clone_size: many
cdr3_nt: TGTGCCACACGCAAGGGGGCCAGGAATTCACCCCTCCACTTT
cdr3_aa: CATRKGARNSPLHF

d_call: NA
v_call: TRBV4-1
j_call: TRBJ2-3
clone_size: few
cdr3_nt: TGCGCCAGCAGCCTCAATGGGCAAGGAGGTAGCACAGATACGCAGTATTTT
cdr3_aa: CASSLNGQGGSTDTQYF

d_call: NA
v_call: TRBV4-1
j_call: TRBJ1-5
clone_size: many
cdr3_nt: TGCGCCAGCAGCCAAGAGATGGGCCATGCCAATCAGCCCCAGCATTTT
cdr3_aa: CASSQEMGHANQPQHF

d_call: TRBD2
v_call: TRBV12-3/TRBV12-4
j_call: TRBJ2-1
clone_size: many
cdr3_nt: TGTGCCAGCACCCGACTAGCGGGGCGGGACAATGAGCAGTTCTTC
cdr3_aa: CASTRLAGRDNEQFF

d_call: NA
v_call: TRBV6-1
j_call: TRBJ2-5
clone_size: medium-sized
cdr3_nt: TGTGCCAGCAGGCGGGCTTTAATTAGGGAGACCCAGTACTTC
cdr3_aa: CASRRALIRETQYF

d_call: NA
v_call: TRBV5-1
j_call: TRBJ1-3
clone_size: many
cdr3_nt: TGCGCCAGCAGCTTGGTTGGGATAGACTCTGGAAACACCATATATTTT
cdr3_aa: CASSLVGIDSGNTIYF

d_call: TRBD2
v_call: TRBV28
j_call: TRBJ2-7
clone_size: many
cdr3_nt: TGTGCCAGCAATACCTTAGCGGGAGGATACGAGCAGTACTTC
cdr3_aa: CASNTLAGGYEQYF

d_call: NA
v_call: TRBV7-8
j_call: TRBJ1-5
clone_size: many
cdr3_nt: TGTGCCAGCAGCCCCGGGAGTCTCAATCAGCCCCAGCATTTT
cdr3_aa: CASSPGSLNQPQHF

d_call: NA
v_call: TRBV6-9
j_call: TRBJ1-5
clone_size: NA
cdr3_nt: TGTGCCAGCCCTCAGCCCCAGCATTTT
cdr3_aa: CASPQPQHF

d_call: TRBD2
v_call: TRBV20-1
j_call: TRBJ2-1
clone_size: many
cdr3_nt: TGCAGTGCTAGAGACCCCAGCAGACTAGCGGGAGTATACAATGAGCAGTTCTTC
cdr3_aa: CSARDPSRLAGVYNEQFF

d_call: NA
v_call: TRBV20-1
j_call: TRBJ2-5
clone_size: few
cdr3_nt: TGCAGTGCCCCCCCGGCGGGGCAAGAGACCCAGTACTTC
cdr3_aa: CSAPPAGQETQYF

d_call: NA
v_call: TRBV21-1
j_call: TRBJ2-7
clone_size: few
cdr3_nt: TGTGCCAGCAGCAAATTGGGCTACGAGCAGTACTTC
cdr3_aa: CASSKLGYEQYF

d_call: TRBD1
v_call: TRBV3-1
j_call: TRBJ2-3
clone_size: many
cdr3_nt: TGTGCCAGCAGCCACAGCAACCTCCTTGGGACAGGCCGAGGGACGACGCAGTATTTT
cdr3_aa: CASSHSNLLGTGRGTTQYF

d_call: TRBD1
v_call: TRBV3-1
j_call: TRBJ1-2
clone_size: many
cdr3_nt: TGTGCCAGCAGCCCAGGGGGCTTGGAGACCTTC
cdr3_aa: CASSPGGLETF

d_call: NA
v_call: TRBV7-2
j_call: TRBJ1-1
clone_size: many
cdr3_nt: TGTGCCAGCAGCTTCGTTGAGGGTACTGAAGCTTTCTTT
cdr3_aa: CASSFVEGTEAFF

d_call: TRBD1
v_call: TRBV20-1
j_call: TRBJ2-5
clone_size: few
cdr3_nt: TGCAGTGCTAGAGATACAGGGGGAGGTTGGGAGACCCAGTACTTC
cdr3_aa: CSARDTGGGWETQYF

d_call: NA
v_call: TRBV20-1
j_call: TRBJ1-5
clone_size: many
cdr3_nt: TGCAGTGCCGCCCGGGGGCCACGCAATCAGCCCCAGCATTTT
cdr3_aa: CSAARGPRNQPQHF

d_call: NA
v_call: TRBV7-3
j_call: TRBJ2-1
clone_size: NA
cdr3_nt: TGTGCCAGCAGCTCGGACCCCGGGACGTCGAATGAGCAGTTCTTC
cdr3_aa: CASSSDPGTSNEQFF

d_call: NA
v_call: TRBV18
j_call: TRBJ1-1
clone_size: many
cdr3_nt: TGTGCCAGCTCACCCTCAATCCGAGGGGGTACTGAAGCTTTCTTT
cdr3_aa: CASSPSIRGGTEAFF

d_call: TRBD1
v_call: TRBV4-1
j_call: TRBJ2-1
clone_size: many
cdr3_nt: TGCGCCAGCAGCCAAGATGGGACAGGGCCCTACAATGAGCAGTTCTTC
cdr3_aa: CASSQDGTGPYNEQFF

d_call: NA
v_call: TRBV12-3/TRBV12-4
j_call: TRBJ1-5
clone_size: NA
cdr3_nt: TGTGCCAGCAGTTTAATAGAGGGACAGCCCCAGCATTTT
cdr3_aa: CASSLIEGQPQHF

d_call: NA
v_call: TRBV12-3/TRBV12-4
j_call: TRBJ2-7
clone_size: many
cdr3_nt: TGTGCCAGCACCGGGACGGAGACTTACGAGCAGTACTTC
cdr3_aa: CASTGTETYEQYF

d_call: TRBD1
v_call: TRBV23-1
j_call: TRBJ1-6
clone_size: many
cdr3_nt: TGCGCCAGCAGTACAGGGGGGAATTCACCCCTCCACTTT
cdr3_aa: CASSTGGNSPLHF

d_call: NA
v_call: TRBV12-3/TRBV12-4
j_call: TRBJ2-1
clone_size: many
cdr3_nt: TGTGCCAGCAGCTTGGACATAGCCAAACTACCAGAGCAGTTCTTC
cdr3_aa: CASSLDIAKLPEQFF

d_call: NA
v_call: TRBV28
j_call: TRBJ1-6
clone_size: many
cdr3_nt: TGTGCCAGCAGTTTAGCCAGGTGGGGGGCTGAGGATTCACCCCTCCACTTT
cdr3_aa: CASSLARWGAEDSPLHF

d_call: NA
v_call: TRBV27
j_call: TRBJ1-2
clone_size: NA
cdr3_nt: TGTGCCAGCAGAATTGGGGGTCAGGTTGGCTACACCTTC
cdr3_aa: CASRIGGQVGYTF

d_call: TRBD2
v_call: TRBV3-1
j_call: TRBJ2-7
clone_size: few
cdr3_nt: TGTGCCAGCGCCATTAGCGGGAGTTTCCGCGAGCAGTACTTC
cdr3_aa: CASAISGSFREQYF

d_call: NA
v_call: TRBV4-1
j_call: TRBJ1-3
clone_size: many
cdr3_nt: TGCGCCAGCAGCTCCGACCGATACTCTGGAAACACCATATATTTT
cdr3_aa: CASSSDRYSGNTIYF